This record looks at one T cell receptor (beta chain) sequence and its context. The target antigen is unknown. The record originates from a study of cytomegalovirus exposure and HLA in healthy donors. General study results and limits: The authors listed approximately 160 TCR beta chains as cytomegalovirus-associated. Later on, analysis showed that most CMV-associated TCR beta chains appeared to be HLA-restricted.

Primers included in the PCR were 60 Vbeta and 13 Jbeta primers. Some clones are missing from TCRdb's copy, which holds only in-frame ones; the method was immunoSEQ multiplex PCR. The table lists 250,000 to 300,000 clones, approximately 84% of them singletons, with 1.5% to 2% in the top ten. This CDR3 is 15 amino acids long. V dropped 1 base and J dropped 2 bases, with 11 bases sitting between them. The germline gives CDR1 GTSNPN, CDR2 SVGIG (reference sequence). The chain carries TRBV30 and TRBJ2-2, with D possibly matching TRBD1 (6 bases). The TCR originated in a woman aged 40 to 50 in good health and CMV-seropositive. Sequenced sample: PBMCs. The CDR3 sequence is CAWSAGTHNTGELFF. The CDR3 DNA is TGTGCCTGGAGTGCCGGGACACATAACACCGGGGAGCTGTTTTTT.